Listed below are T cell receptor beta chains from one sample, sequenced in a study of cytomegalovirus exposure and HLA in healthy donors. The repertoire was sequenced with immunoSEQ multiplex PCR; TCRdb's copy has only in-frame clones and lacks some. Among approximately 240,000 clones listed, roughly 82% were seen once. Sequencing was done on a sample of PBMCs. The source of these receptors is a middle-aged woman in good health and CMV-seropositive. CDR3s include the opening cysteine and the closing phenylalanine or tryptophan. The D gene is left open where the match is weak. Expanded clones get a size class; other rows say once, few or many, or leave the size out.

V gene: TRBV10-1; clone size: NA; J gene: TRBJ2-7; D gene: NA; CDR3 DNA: TGCGCCAGCAAGAGACAGGTACCTCCCCACGAGCAGTACTTC; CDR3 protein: CASKRQVPPHEQYF
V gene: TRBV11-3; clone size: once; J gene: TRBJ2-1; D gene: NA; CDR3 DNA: TGTGCCAGCAGCTCCCCCCCGAGCAGGGAGCAGTTCTTC; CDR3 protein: CASSSPPSREQFF
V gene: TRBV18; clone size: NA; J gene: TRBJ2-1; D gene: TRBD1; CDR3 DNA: TGTGCCAGCTCACCAGACACAGGGGCCCAGAATGAGCAGTTCTTC; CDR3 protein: CASSPDTGAQNEQFF
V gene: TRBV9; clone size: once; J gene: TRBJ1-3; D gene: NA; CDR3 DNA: TGTGCCAGCAGCGTAGCTACTGGGACTCTTGCGTCCTCTGGAAACACCATATATTTT; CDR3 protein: CASSVATGTLASSGNTIYF
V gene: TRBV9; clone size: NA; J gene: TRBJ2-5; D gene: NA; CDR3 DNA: TGTGCCAGCAGCGTAGGAGGCGGGACCTTCCAAGAGACCCAGTACTTC; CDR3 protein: CASSVGGGTFQETQYF
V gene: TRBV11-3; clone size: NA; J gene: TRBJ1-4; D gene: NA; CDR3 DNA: TGTGCCAGCAGCCTCCTAGGGGGGGGCGATGAAAAACTGTTTTTT; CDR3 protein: CASSLLGGGDEKLFF
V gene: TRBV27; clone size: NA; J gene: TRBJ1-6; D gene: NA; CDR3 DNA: TGTGCCAGCAGTTTTTCGTCAGGGTCACCCCTCCACTTT; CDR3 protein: CASSFSSGSPLHF
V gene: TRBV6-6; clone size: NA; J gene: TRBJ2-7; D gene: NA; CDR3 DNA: TGTGCCAGCAGTTACCAGGGGTCCGAGCAGTACTTC; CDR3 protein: CASSYQGSEQYF
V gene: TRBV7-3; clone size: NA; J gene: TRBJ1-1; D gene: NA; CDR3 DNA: TGTGCCAGCAGCTCCAACCCGACGGGGAACACTGAAGCTTTCTTT; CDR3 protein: CASSSNPTGNTEAFF
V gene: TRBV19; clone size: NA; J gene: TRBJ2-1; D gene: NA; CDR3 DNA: TGTGCCAGTAGTATAGATAGGAGGGGATTCAGGTTCTTC; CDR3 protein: CASSIDRRGFRFF
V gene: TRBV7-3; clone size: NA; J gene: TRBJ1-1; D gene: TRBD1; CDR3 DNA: TGTGCCAGCAGCCGAGGACAGGGGAACACTGAAGCTTTCTTT; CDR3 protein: CASSRGQGNTEAFF
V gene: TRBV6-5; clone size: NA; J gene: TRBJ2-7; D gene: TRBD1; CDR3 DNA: TGTGCCAGCAGCCCCGAGGCAGGGGGCCGGGAGCAGTACTTC; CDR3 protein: CASSPEAGGREQYF
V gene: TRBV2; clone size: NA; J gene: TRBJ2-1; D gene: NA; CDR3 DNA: TGTGCCAGCAGAAGTATGGCACCTGAGCAGTTCTTC; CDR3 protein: CASRSMAPEQFF
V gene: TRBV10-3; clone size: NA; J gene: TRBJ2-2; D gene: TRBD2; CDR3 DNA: TGTGCCATTATGACTAGCGGGAGGGTGAACACCGGGGAGCTGTTTTTT; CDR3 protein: CAIMTSGRVNTGELFF
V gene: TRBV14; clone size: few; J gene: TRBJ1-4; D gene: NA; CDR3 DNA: TGTGCCAGCAGCCAAGTGGGGGCGTTCTTTAATGAAAAACTGTTTTTT; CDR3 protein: CASSQVGAFFNEKLFF
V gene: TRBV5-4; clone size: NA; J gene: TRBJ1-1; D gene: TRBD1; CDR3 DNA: TGTGCCAGCAGCTCGAATACAGGGGCCGTGAACACTGAAGCTTTCTTT; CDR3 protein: CASSSNTGAVNTEAFF
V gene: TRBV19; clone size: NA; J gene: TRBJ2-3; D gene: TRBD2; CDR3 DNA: TGTGCCAGCGCACGGGTAGCGGGTACCACAGATACGCAGTATTTT; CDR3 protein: CASARVAGTTDTQYF
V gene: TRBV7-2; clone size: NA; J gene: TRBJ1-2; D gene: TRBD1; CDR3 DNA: TGTGCCAGCAGCTTAGTCCGACAGGGGAGTAATGGCTACACCTTC; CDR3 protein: CASSLVRQGSNGYTF
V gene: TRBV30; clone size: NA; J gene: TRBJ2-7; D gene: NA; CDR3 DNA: TGTGCCTGGAGTTACGGCTCCTACGAGCAGTACTTC; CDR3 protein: CAWSYGSYEQYF
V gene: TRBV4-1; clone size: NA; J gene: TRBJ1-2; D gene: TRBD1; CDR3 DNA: TGCGCCAGCAGCCAAGATGTTGGGAGACAGGGCCGCTACACCTTC; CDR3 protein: CASSQDVGRQGRYTF
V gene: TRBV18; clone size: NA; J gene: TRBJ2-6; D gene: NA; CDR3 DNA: TGTGCCAGCTCACCCGTAAGACAGTCTGGGGCCAACGTCCTGACTTTC; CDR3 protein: CASSPVRQSGANVLTF
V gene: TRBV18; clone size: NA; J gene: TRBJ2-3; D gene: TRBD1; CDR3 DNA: TGTGCCAGCTCCCCACAGGACAGGGCAAGGGCAGATACGCAGTATTTT; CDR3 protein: CASSPQDRARADTQYF
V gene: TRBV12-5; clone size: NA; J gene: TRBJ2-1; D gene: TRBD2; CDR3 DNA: TGTGCTAGTGGAACTAGCGGGGGGGCCTCTGAGCAGTTCTTC; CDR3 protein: CASGTSGGASEQFF
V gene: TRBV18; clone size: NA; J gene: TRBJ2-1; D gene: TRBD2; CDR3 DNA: TGTGCCAGCTCACCTAGGGGACTAGCGGGACCCCTAGCGGGGCAGTTCTTC; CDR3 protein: CASSPRGLAGPLAGQFF
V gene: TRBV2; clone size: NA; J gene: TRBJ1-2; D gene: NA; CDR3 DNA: TGTGCCAGCAGCCAGGATTATGGCTACACCTTC; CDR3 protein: CASSQDYGYTF
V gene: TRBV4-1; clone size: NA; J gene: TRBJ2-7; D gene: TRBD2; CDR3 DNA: TGCGCCAGCAGCCAAGGGGCGGAGCCACAGCGGGGGGAGCAGTACTTC; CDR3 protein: CASSQGAEPQRGEQYF
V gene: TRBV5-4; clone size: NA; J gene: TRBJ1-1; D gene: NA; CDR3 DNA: TGTGCCAGCAGCTCGGGGGGCAGGGCCTCCACTGAAGCTTTCTTT; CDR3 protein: CASSSGGRASTEAFF
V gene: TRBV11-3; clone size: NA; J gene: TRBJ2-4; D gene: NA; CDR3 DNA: TGTGCCAGCAGCCCCGGGGGGCCGGGGAACATTCAGTACTTC; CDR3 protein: CASSPGGPGNIQYF
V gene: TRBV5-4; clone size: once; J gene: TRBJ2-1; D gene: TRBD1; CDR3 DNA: TGTGCCAGCAGCCGGCCGGGACAGGGGGCCCATGAGCAGTTCTTC; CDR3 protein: CASSRPGQGAHEQFF
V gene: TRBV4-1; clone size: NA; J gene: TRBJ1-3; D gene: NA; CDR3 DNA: TGCGCCACCTCCCCGCAGGCCCTCTCTGGAAACACCATATATTTT; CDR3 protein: CATSPQALSGNTIYF
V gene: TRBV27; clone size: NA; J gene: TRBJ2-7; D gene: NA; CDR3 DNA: TGTGCCAGCAGTTCTTCCGGGTCCGCAAGGCACGAGCAGTACTTC; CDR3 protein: CASSSSGSARHEQYF
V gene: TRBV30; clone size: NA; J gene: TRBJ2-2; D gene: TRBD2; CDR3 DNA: TGTGCCTGGAGAAAGAATAGCGGGGGGCTCACCGGGGAGCTGTTTTTT; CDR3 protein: CAWRKNSGGLTGELFF
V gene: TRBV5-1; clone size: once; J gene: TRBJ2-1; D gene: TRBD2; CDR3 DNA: TGCGCCAGCAGCTTACTAGCGGGGGATCCCAATGAGCAGTTCTTC; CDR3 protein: CASSLLAGDPNEQFF
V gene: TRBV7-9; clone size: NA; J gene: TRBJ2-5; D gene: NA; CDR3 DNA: TGTGCCAGCATGACTAAGGGCGGGCAAGGGGAGACCCAGTACTTC; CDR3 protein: CASMTKGGQGETQYF
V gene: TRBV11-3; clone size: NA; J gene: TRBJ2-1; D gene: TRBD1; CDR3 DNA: TGTGCCAGCAGCCTGGGACAGGGAGACAATGAGCAGTTCTTC; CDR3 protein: CASSLGQGDNEQFF
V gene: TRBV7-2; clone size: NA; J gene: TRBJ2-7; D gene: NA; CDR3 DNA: TGTGCCAGCAGCTCTAATTACTACGAGCAGTACTTC; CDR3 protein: CASSSNYYEQYF
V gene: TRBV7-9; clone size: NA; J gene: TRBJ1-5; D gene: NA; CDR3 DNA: TGTGCCAGCAGCTCAACCTGGGGGGACTCGGTAGGTCAGCCCCAGCATTTT; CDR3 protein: CASSSTWGDSVGQPQHF
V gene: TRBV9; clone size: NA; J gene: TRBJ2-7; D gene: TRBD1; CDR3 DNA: TGTGCCAGCAGCGCCTCGACAGGGGGAACCTACGAGCAGTACTTC; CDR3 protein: CASSASTGGTYEQYF
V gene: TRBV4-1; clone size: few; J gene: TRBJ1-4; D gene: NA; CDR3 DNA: TGCGCCAGCAGCCGGGGCCCGGGACTAGGGGAAAAACTGTTTTTT; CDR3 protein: CASSRGPGLGEKLFF
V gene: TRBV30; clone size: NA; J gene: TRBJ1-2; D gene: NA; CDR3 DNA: TGTGCCTGGACGCCGGTGTCGGACTATGGCTACACCTTC; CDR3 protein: CAWTPVSDYGYTF
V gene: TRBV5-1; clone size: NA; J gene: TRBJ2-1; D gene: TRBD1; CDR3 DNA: TGCGCCAGCAGCCTACAGGGGGCTCTCTACAATGAGCAGTTCTTC; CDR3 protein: CASSLQGALYNEQFF
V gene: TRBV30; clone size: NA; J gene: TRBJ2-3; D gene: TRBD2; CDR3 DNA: TGTGCCTGGAGTGAGGGCGGGAGTAGGCTCACAGATACGCAGTATTTT; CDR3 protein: CAWSEGGSRLTDTQYF
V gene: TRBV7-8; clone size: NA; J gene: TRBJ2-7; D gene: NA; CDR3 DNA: TGCGCCAGCAGCCAACGTACAGGGCGAGAGCAGTACTTC; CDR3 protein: CASSQRTGREQYF
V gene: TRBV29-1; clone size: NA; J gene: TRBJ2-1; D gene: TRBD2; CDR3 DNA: TGCAGCGCTTCTAGCGGGAGATACAATGAGCAGTTCTTC; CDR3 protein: CSASSGRYNEQFF
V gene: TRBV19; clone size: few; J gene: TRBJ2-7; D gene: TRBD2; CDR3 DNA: TGTGCCAGTAGTCCAAACCTAGCGGGAACCCCCGCCTACGAGCAGTACTTC; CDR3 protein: CASSPNLAGTPAYEQYF
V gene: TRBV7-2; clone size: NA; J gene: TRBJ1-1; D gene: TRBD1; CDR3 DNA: TGTGCCAGCAGCTTTGACAGGGGCTGGAACACTGAAGCTTTCTTT; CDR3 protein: CASSFDRGWNTEAFF
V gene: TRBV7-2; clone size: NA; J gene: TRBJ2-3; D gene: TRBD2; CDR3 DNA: TGTGCCAGCAGCTTAGTAGCGGGGGGGCGGGATACGCAGTATTTT; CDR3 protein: CASSLVAGGRDTQYF
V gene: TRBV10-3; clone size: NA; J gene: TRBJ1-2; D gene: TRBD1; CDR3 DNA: TGTGCCATCACTGTCGGGACAGCTAACTATGGCTACACCTTC; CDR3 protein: CAITVGTANYGYTF
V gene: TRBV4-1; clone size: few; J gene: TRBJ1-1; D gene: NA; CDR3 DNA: TGCGCCAGCAGCCAAGGGGACAAAGCTTTCTTT; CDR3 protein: CASSQGDKAFF
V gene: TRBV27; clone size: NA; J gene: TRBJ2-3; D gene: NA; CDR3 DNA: TGTGCCAGCAGTTCTAGCCGGAATACGCAGTATTTT; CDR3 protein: CASSSSRNTQYF
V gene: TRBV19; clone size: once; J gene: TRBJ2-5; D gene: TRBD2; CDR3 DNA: TGTGCCAGTAGTTTGCTAGCGGGGGACCAAGAGACCCAGTACTTC; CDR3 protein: CASSLLAGDQETQYF
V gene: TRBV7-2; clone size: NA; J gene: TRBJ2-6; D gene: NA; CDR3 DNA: TGTGCCAGCAGCCCCGGGTCCTCTGGGGCCAACGTCCTGACTTTC; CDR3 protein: CASSPGSSGANVLTF
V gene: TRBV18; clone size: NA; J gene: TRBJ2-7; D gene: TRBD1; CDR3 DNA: TGTGCCAGCTCACCACCCAGGGGGCCATACGAGCAGTACTTC; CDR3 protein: CASSPPRGPYEQYF
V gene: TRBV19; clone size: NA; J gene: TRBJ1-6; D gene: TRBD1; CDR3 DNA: TGTGCCAGTACCCGGGACAGGGGGCATAATTCACCCCTCCACTTT; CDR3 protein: CASTRDRGHNSPLHF
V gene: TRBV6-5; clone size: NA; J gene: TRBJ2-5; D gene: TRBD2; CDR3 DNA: TGTGCCAGCAGTTACGGGCTAGCGGGGGAAGGGGAGACCCAGTACTTC; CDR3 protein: CASSYGLAGEGETQYF